This T cell receptor beta chain originates from a study of blood T cell repertoires in COVID-19. Sequenced by immunoSEQ multiplex PCR; TCRdb stores in-frame clones only, minus some. The sample consists of 110,000 or so clones, approximately 81% of them appearing once. This clone was picked up a small number of times. The CDR3 is 15 residues long. The ends were cut back, 8 bases at V and 1 base at J, with 14 bases in the middle. The germline V gene encodes CDR1 SGHTA and CDR2 FQGTGA. The rearrangement joins TRBV7-3 to TRBJ2-2; TRBD1 might be the D (6 bases). This receptor was obtained from a man aged 35-49 years with acute or convalescent COVID-19. The sample taken for sequencing was peripheral blood. The CDR3 DNA follows: TGTGCCAGCCGAAACGGGACAATGAACACCGGGGAGCTGTTTTTT. Protein: CASRNGTMNTGELFF.